This is a list of T cell receptor beta chains from one sample in a study of blood T cells in healthy people across ages. TCRdb processed the 5' RACE reads anew with MiXCR; each CDR3 protein has one entry. In the table there are just under 900,000 distinct CDR3 sequences, roughly 26% of which are singletons. The sequencing sample was made of blood. All receptors come from a woman over 75 in good health. CDR3s include the opening cysteine and the closing phenylalanine or tryptophan. The D gene is left open where the match is weak.

D,V,CDR3
TRBD1,TRBV6-5,CASSYSESRWTGSPHEAFF
NA,TRBV28,CASSLFRYSNQPQHF
NA,TRBV11-3,CASSSRQGGNTEAFF
TRBD1,TRBV12-3/TRBV12-4,CASSFKGAGGYTF
NA,TRBV7-9,CASKERRGTDTQYF
TRBD2,TRBV5-1,CASSLVAGNPYNEQFF
TRBD2,TRBV2,CASSEKGGDEQFF
NA,TRBV7-2,CASSLGPLRNSPLHF
TRBD2,TRBV18,CASSPAGLSGVRYEQYF
TRBD1,TRBV5-6,CASSETGGTYNEQFF
NA,TRBV20-1,CSAPGGGRTDTQYF
TRBD1,TRBV30,CAWSLTGGYEQYF
TRBD2,TRBV12-3/TRBV12-4,CASSPTSGTSNEQFF
NA,TRBV20-1,CSASAGHHPSYEQYF
TRBD1,TRBV27,CASSGQDNYGYTF
TRBD1,TRBV6-4,CASSDSPRGISPLHF
NA,TRBV5-1,CASSFQWGSSYEQYF
TRBD2,TRBV10-3,CAISESLGGQYF